This T cell receptor (beta chain) was captured in a study of tumor and adjacent non-tumor tissue in lung cancer. TCRbeta libraries were built with three rounds of nested PCR, modified from ARM-PCR. Each CDR3 protein gets one entry after TCRdb re-called the multiplex PCR reads with MiXCR. Of approximately 90,000 distinct CDR3 sequences in the sample, about 72% were seen once. The CDR3 consists of 12 residues. Germline lookup yields CDR1 SGHAT and CDR2 FQDESV (reference sequence). V was cut by 3 bases and J by 9 bases, with 9 bases left in between. This clonotype is medium-sized in the sample. As yet, its antigen is unknown. Overall study findings and caveats: Shorter survival was associated with higher TCR diversity in tumors.

The template was RNA from unsorted bulk tissue. Material for sequencing was lung tumor tissue. The V gene is TRBV11-1, the J gene TRBJ2-1; D not resolved. The receptor's source is a man between 60 and 75 years old with non-small cell lung cancer. This chain's CDR3 is CASSLSLGEQFF. Here the CDR3 DNA reads TGTGCCAGCAGCTTGTCCTTGGGTGAGCAGTTCTTC.